The subject of this entry is one T cell receptor beta chain. Its antigen is unknown. The data were taken from a study of T cells in narcolepsy. V lost 4 bases and J 2 bases, leaving 5 bases between the germline ends. Germline V gene lookup returns CDR1 ENHRY and CDR2 SYGVKD. This CDR3 is built from 12 residues. Clones were sequenced by immunoSEQ multiplex PCR, and TCRdb holds only the in-frame ones, with some missing. Found here are about 25,000 clones, roughly 80% of them singletons; the top ten hold roughly 0.76%. The study, taken as a whole, reports: Autoreactive HCRT-specific and TRIB2-specific clonotypes were marked in same-patient CSF-versus-blood CD4+ comparisons. Some memory CD4+ repertoires had no autoreactive clone sequences.

The chain carries TRBV10-3 and TRBJ1-2, with no clear D. Sequenced material: CD45RA- memory CD4+ T cells from PBMCs. The sequence was obtained from a human donor with narcolepsy. The CDR3 reads CAISAENYGYTF. The CDR3 nucleotides are TGTGCCATCAGTGCAGAAAACTATGGCTACACCTTC.